Following are 2 T cell receptor beta chains from one sample sequenced in a study of blood T cell repertoires in COVID-19. Sequenced by immunoSEQ multiplex PCR; TCRdb stores in-frame clones only, minus some. The top ten hold 8.5% to 9.5% of the sample, which has around 140,000 clones, about 86% seen once. The specimen was peripheral blood. These receptors all stem from a woman between 50 and 59 years old with active or convalescent COVID-19.

In regard to this clone: At one of its ends the junction is not consistent with the germline gene, which may arise from a read error. The V gene is TRBV12-5, the J gene TRBJ1-3; D unclear. Per the germline V gene, CDR1 is LGHNT and CDR2 is FRNRAP. The CDR3 extends over 13 amino acids. CDR3 nucleotides: TGTGCTAGTGGTCCAAGCTCTGAAAACACCATATATTTT. Residues: CASGPSSENTIYF.

This sequence joins TRBV30 and TRBJ1-2, with D tentatively TRBD1 (6 bases). CDR1 is GTSNPN and CDR2 is SVGIG in the germline V gene (reference sequence). This CDR3 comprises 11 residues. Trimming pared 2 bases from V and 8 bases from J, leaving 9 bases between. CDR3 amino acids: CAWSSGVGYTF. CDR3 DNA sequence: TGTGCCTGGAGTTCAGGGGTCGGCTACACCTTC. Looking up the rest from reference TRBV30 and TRBJ1-2 gives the full variable domain: SQTIHQWPATLVQPVGSPLSLECTVEGTSNPNLYWYRQAAGRGLQLLFYSVGIGQISSEVPQNLSASRPQDRQFILSSKKLLLSDSGFYLCAWSSGVGYTFGSGTRLTVV.